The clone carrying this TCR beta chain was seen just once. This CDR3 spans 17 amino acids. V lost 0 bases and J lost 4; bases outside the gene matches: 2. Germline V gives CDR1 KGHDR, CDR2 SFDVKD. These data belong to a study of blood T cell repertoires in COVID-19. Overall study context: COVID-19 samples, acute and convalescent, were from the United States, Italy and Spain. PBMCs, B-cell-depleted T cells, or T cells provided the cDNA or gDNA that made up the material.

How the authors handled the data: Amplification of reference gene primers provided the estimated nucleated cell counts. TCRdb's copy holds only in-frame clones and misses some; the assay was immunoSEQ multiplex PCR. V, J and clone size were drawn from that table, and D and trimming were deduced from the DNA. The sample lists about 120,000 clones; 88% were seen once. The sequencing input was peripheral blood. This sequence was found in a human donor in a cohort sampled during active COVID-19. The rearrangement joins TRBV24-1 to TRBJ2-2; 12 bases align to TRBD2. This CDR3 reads CATSDLWTSGITGELFF. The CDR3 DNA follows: TGTGCCACCAGTGATTTGTGGACTAGCGGGATCACCGGGGAGCTGTTTTTT.